This T cell receptor (beta chain) was retrieved from a study of cytomegalovirus exposure and HLA in healthy donors. Findings and caveats of the study: Cytomegalovirus-associated TCR beta chains were listed, numbering some 170. Being productive about 87% or about 30% of the time was typical of most TCR beta V segments in an earlier analysis. Another analysis was done later, and it associated 17,000 or so TCR beta sequences with HLA alleles at 0.05 false discovery rate.

The PCR ran on 60 Vbeta and 13 Jbeta primers. The protocol was immunoSEQ multiplex PCR, while the TCRdb copy is restricted to in-frame clones and leaves out a portion. This sample has about 250,000 clones, with roughly 80% found just once. In nominal health when sampled, donors likely had unrecorded immune exposures nonetheless. The trim removed 4 bases at V and 6 bases at J, leaving 12 bases unmatched. The CDR3 covers 15 residues. Germline V gives CDR1 LNHDA, CDR2 SQIVND (reference sequence). As for this clone: Antigen unknown.

This TCR was sampled from a girl aged 2-9 years in good health and CMV-seronegative. The rearrangement joins TRBV19 to TRBJ2-7; TRBD2 agrees at 7 bases. Material: PBMCs. The CDR3 region is CASSTIAGSVGEQYF. The CDR3, as DNA: TGTGCCAGTAGTACAATAGCGGGTTCCGTCGGCGAGCAGTACTTC. Full variable domain (outside the CDR3, taken from reference TRBV19 and TRBJ2-7): DGGITQSPKYLFRKEGQNVTLSCEQNLNHDAMYWYRQDPGQGLRLIYYSQIVNDFQKGDIAEGYSVSREKKESFPLTVTSAQKNPTAFYLCASSTIAGSVGEQYFGPGTRLTVT.